This is a list of T cell receptor beta chains from one sample in a study of shared clonotypes between healthy human individuals. Assay used: immunoSEQ multiplex PCR; TCRdb lists only in-frame clones, some missing. The top ten clones hold 0.11% of a sample with roughly 590,000 clones, roughly 95% of them seen once. What was sequenced was naive CD8+ T cells sorted from blood. The receptor source for this set is a woman in her 30s in good health. Each CDR3 is given with its conserved first and last residue. D genes are given only for firm matches. Clone size is not always given. Where it is, it says once, few, many or a class for expanded clones.

>TRBJ1-1|-|TRBV5-6|-
TGTGCCAGCAGCTACTGGACAATCCGTGAAGCTTTCTTT
CASSYWTIREAFF
>TRBJ2-7|-|TRBV27|-
TGTGCCAGCAGTCCACTAGGGGAAACCTACGAGCAGTACTTC
CASSPLGETYEQYF
>TRBJ2-7|once|TRBV11-2|-
TGTGCCAGCAGCTTAGACCTGGGACTCCGCTACGAGCAGTACTTC
CASSLDLGLRYEQYF
>TRBJ2-1|-|TRBV13|TRBD1
TGTGCCAGCGGGACAGGGCTCTACAATGAGCAGTTCTTC
CASGTGLYNEQFF
>TRBJ1-1|-|TRBV5-8|-
TGTGCCAGCAGCCTCGACGCAAACATACCTCGGGGCACTGAAGCTTTCTTT
CASSLDANIPRGTEAFF
>TRBJ2-2|-|TRBV29-1|-
TGCAGCGTAACCGGGACGGTCAACACCGGGGAGCTGTTTTTT
CSVTGTVNTGELFF
>TRBJ2-1|-|TRBV19|TRBD2
TGTGCCAGTAGTTGGCCCTCACTGACAGCTAGTAGCGGGAGCTCCTACAATGAGCAGTTCTTC
CASSWPSLTASSGSSYNEQFF
>TRBJ2-1|-|TRBV7-9|-
TGTGCCAGCAGCCTCGCCCCTCCACCATGGGGTGAGCAGTTCTTC
CASSLAPPPWGEQFF
>TRBJ2-2|once|TRBV4-1|-
TGCGCCAGCAGCCAATGGCTCAGCAAATCGAACACCGGGGAGCTGTTTTTT
CASSQWLSKSNTGELFF
>TRBJ1-2|-|TRBV28|TRBD1
TGTGCCAGCAGTATTCCCGGGACAGGGGGCTACTATGGCTACACCTTC
CASSIPGTGGYYGYTF
>TRBJ1-6|once|TRBV27|TRBD1
TGTGCCAGCAGTCCCGGGACAGGGTGGCCCCTCCACTTT
CASSPGTGWPLHF
>TRBJ1-5|-|TRBV4-1|-
TGCGCCAGCAGCCAAGATCAGGGTCAGCCCCAGCATTTT
CASSQDQGQPQHF
>TRBJ1-2|-|TRBV5-4|-
TGTGCCAGCAGTCTCCGGGACGGCCTTCTCCATGGCTACACCTTC
CASSLRDGLLHGYTF
>TRBJ2-7|once|TRBV7-2|TRBD1
TGTGCCAGCAGCTTTGGGACAGGAGCCTACGAGCAGTACTTC
CASSFGTGAYEQYF
>TRBJ2-7|-|TRBV7-9|TRBD2
TGTGCCAGCAGCCCCCGACTAGCGGGAGGCGAGCAGTACTTC
CASSPRLAGGEQYF